The 31 T cell receptor beta chains below were found in one sample sequenced in a study of CD8 T cells in ankylosing spondylitis. General study findings and limits: Characteristic, it appeared, of ankylosing spondylitis blood was a TCR beta motif of roughly 8 highly homologous variants.

The antigens these receptors bind are not known. TCRdb re-called the 5' RACE reads through MiXCR, storing one row per CDR3 protein. The data show around 890,000 distinct CDR3 sequences, about 12% seen once. The material sequenced was blood, either unsorted or a sorted T cell fraction (not recorded which). These receptors came from a male donor with ankylosing spondylitis.

The chain combines TRBV7-9 with TRBJ1-1, with D perhaps matching TRBD1 (5 bases). Germline V lookup: CDR1 SEHNR, CDR2 FQNEAQ (reference sequence). V was shortened by 6 bases and J by 4 bases, with 18 bases between the two germline ends. CDR3 size: 15 residues. CDR3 region: CASRRSGAEITEAFF. As DNA, the CDR3 is TGTGCCAGCAGGCGCTCCGGGGCAGAGATCACTGAAGCTTTCTTT.

This clonotype was observed at least ten times. CDR3 in DNA: TGCAGTGCTAGCAATAGCGGGAGATCCTACGAGCAGTACTTC. The encoded protein is CSASNSGRSYEQYF. This chain joins TRBV20-1 and TRBJ2-7, with 9 bases identical to TRBD2. Germline V lookup: CDR1 DFQATT, CDR2 SNEGSKA (reference sequence). The CDR3 contains 14 residues. Trimming at V came to 3 bases and at J to 1 base, leaving 4 bases not matched to a gene.

The chain joins TRBV15 to TRBJ2-3; 9 nucleotides align to TRBD1. CDR3 length: 15 amino acids. V lost 4 bases to trimming and J lost 2 bases; unmatched junction nucleotides: 4. CDR1 and CDR2 (germline): LNHNV, YYDKDF (reference sequence). The CDR3 sequence is CATSIRDRVTDTQYF. The CDR3 coding sequence is TGTGCCACCAGCATCCGGGACAGGGTCACAGATACGCAGTATTTT.

The CDR3 DNA is TGTGCCATCAGTCCGGGGGGGGACAGGGGTAATGAGCAGTTCTTC. Translation: CAISPGGDRGNEQFF. The genes are TRBV10-3 and TRBJ2-1; TRBD1 matches 10 bases. After removal of 5 bases from V and 7 bases from J, the junction contained 8 bases not matched to a gene. The CDR3 loop spans 15 amino acids. Germline CDR1 is ENHRY and CDR2 is SYGVKD.

This clonotype has ten or more counts. V is TRBV10-3 and J is TRBJ1-5; D is unresolved. Looked up from germline, CDR1 is ENHRY and CDR2 is SYGVKD. The CDR3 loop spans 15 amino acids. Trimming took 3 bases from V and 3 from J, leaving 12 bases between them. CDR3 nucleotides: TGTGCCATCAGTGACCCAATGGGAGTCAATCAGCCCCAGCATTTT. Amino acid sequence: CAISDPMGVNQPQHF.

The chain links TRBV7-2 to TRBJ2-7, with 9 bases lining up with TRBD2. This CDR3 is 14 amino acids long. V was clipped by 5 bases and J by 10 bases; unmatched bases: 12. Germline CDR1 is SGHTA and CDR2 is FQGNSA. Written as DNA, the CDR3 is TGTGCCAGCAGCCGTAGCGGGGGCCCTGAGGGACAGTACTTC. Amino acids: CASSRSGGPEGQYF.

The chain combines TRBV7-2 with TRBJ1-2; D not resolved. Trimming took off 5 bases at V and 0 bases at J, with 13 bases between the two ends. The CDR3 contains 15 residues. In germline, CDR1 is SGHTA, CDR2 FQGNSA. DNA of the CDR3: TGTGCCAGCAGCAGAAATAGGCCCCCTAACTATGGCTACACCTTC. Translation: CASSRNRPPNYGYTF.

This clonotype was seen a handful of times. This sequence joins TRBV20-1 and TRBJ2-1; 8 bases are shared with TRBD1. The trim removed 2 bases at V and 8 bases at J, leaving 5 bases unmatched. Germline V CDR1 and CDR2: DFQATT, SNEGSKA (reference sequence). The CDR3 covers 13 residues. CDR3 protein: CSARYRGWYEQFF. In nucleotides, the CDR3 is TGCAGTGCTAGATACAGGGGGTGGTATGAGCAGTTCTTC.

The CDR3 sequence: CASSRRGLEETQYF. The CDR3 coding sequence is TGTGCCAGCAGTAGGCGCGGCCTAGAAGAGACCCAGTACTTC. V usage is TRBV6-2 or TRBV6-3 and J usage is TRBJ2-5; no clear D. Germline lookup yields CDR1 MNHEY and CDR2 SVGEGT. The CDR3 loop spans 14 amino acids. The V end was cut by 5 bases, the J end by 3 bases, with 13 bases between.

The chain joins TRBV29-1 to TRBJ1-1, with 8 bases fitting TRBD1. Germline V gene data show CDR1 as SQVTM and CDR2 as ANQGSEA. The junction had 10 bases not matched to a gene; V was cut back by 6 bases and J by 7 bases. This CDR3 is built from 13 residues. The CDR3, as DNA: TGCAGCGTCGAAATGGACAGGGACGGTGAAGCTTTCTTT. Residues: CSVEMDRDGEAFF. The complete variable domain, with remaining parts taken from reference TRBV29-1 and TRBJ1-1, reads SAVISQKPSRDICQRGTSLTIQCQVDSQVTMMFWYRQQPGQSLTLIATANQGSEATYESGFVIDKFPISRPNLTFSTLTVSNMSPEDSSIYLCSVEMDRDGEAFFGQGTRLTVV.

This clonotype showed up just a few times. The chain couples TRBV6-2 or TRBV6-3 to TRBJ2-1, with no clear D. The germline V gene has CDR1 MNHEY and CDR2 SVGEGT. The V end was cut by 5 bases, the J end by 9 bases, with 14 bases between. The CDR3 totals 13 residues. The CDR3 nucleotides read TGTGCCAGCAGTCTCAGAGGCTCACGTGAGCAGTTCTTC. This translates into CASSLRGSREQFF.

The CDR3 sequence: CASSSTPGNGGYTF. CDR3 DNA sequence: TGTGCCAGCAGCTCCACACCAGGGAACGGCGGCTACACCTTC. The chain employs TRBV7-2 and TRBJ1-2, with D maybe TRBD1 (5 bases). Germline V gene data show CDR1 as SGHTA and CDR2 as FQGNSA. CDR3 length: 14 amino acids. The V end lost 4 bases, the J end lost 8 bases, and 17 bases lay between the germline ends.

At least ten counts were recorded for this clonotype. The chain employs TRBV6-2 or TRBV6-3 and TRBJ1-5; a possible D gene is TRBD1 (5 bases). This CDR3 region has 14 residues. Germline loops: CDR1 MNHEY, CDR2 SVGEGT. V was trimmed by 2 bases and J by 12 bases, leaving 17 bases between them. The CDR3 sequence: CASSYQEGSGRQHF. DNA for the CDR3: TGTGCCAGCAGTTACCAAGAGGGGTCGGGGCGCCAGCATTTT.

The rearrangement uses TRBV19 and TRBJ2-3; 13 nucleotides align to TRBD2. This CDR3 is built from 15 residues. J gave up 5 bases and V 4 bases, and 3 bases lay outside the gene matches. The germline V gene has CDR1 LNHDA and CDR2 SQIVND (reference sequence). The CDR3 coding sequence is TGTGCCAGTAGTACGACTAGCGGGGGGCGAGATACGCAGTATTTT. Its translation is CASSTTSGGRDTQYF.

In its sample, this clonotype was seen a few times. The V call is TRBV5-1, the J call TRBJ2-7; 7 bases are a match to TRBD1. CDR1 and CDR2 (germline): SGHRS, YFSETQ. This CDR3 region has 15 residues. With 4 bases clipped from V and 6 bases from J, the junction kept 13 bases outside the gene matches. The CDR3 reads CASSRGGTEIFEQYF. DNA for the CDR3: TGCGCCAGCAGCCGAGGTGGGACAGAAATTTTCGAGCAGTACTTC. The whole variable domain, remainder taken from reference TRBV5-1 and TRBJ2-7, is KAGVTQTPRYLIKTRGQQVTLSCSPISGHRSVSWYQQTPGQGLQFLFEYFSETQRNKGNFPGRFSGRQFSNSRSEMNVSTLELGDSALYLCASSRGGTEIFEQYFGPGTRLTVT.

This clonotype was seen only a few times. V usage is TRBV27 and J usage is TRBJ2-7; D not certain. The V gene lost 6 bases and the J gene lost 3 bases, with 9 bases spanning the gap. Germline-derived CDR1 and CDR2 are MNHEY and SMNVEV (reference sequence). The CDR3 has 12 residues. The CDR3 DNA follows: TGTGCCAGCAGGAGGTATGTCTACGAGCAGTACTTC. This codes for CASRRYVYEQYF.

J is TRBJ1-1 and V is TRBV5-1; 12 nucleotides agree with TRBD1. Germline CDR1 is SGHRS and CDR2 is YFSETQ. CDR3 length equals 17 residues. The J segment lost 4 bases and the V segment lost 0 bases, leaving 7 bases of the junction unmatched. The CDR3 nucleotides are TGCGCCAGCAGCTTGGGGGGACAGGGGGCAGGAGGCACTGAAGCTTTCTTT. Residues: CASSLGGQGAGGTEAFF.

This clonotype was seen more than once but under ten times. The chain recombines TRBV7-2 with TRBJ2-5; D call uncertain. With 2 bases removed from V and 7 bases from J, the gap between germline ends came to 11 bases. The germline gives CDR1 SGHTA, CDR2 FQGNSA. This CDR3 is built from 13 residues. The CDR3 protein is CASSLRAPRTQYF. CDR3 nucleotide sequence: TGTGCCAGCAGCTTAAGGGCCCCAAGGACCCAGTACTTC. Drawing the rest from reference TRBV7-2 and TRBJ2-5, the complete variable domain is GAGVSQSPSNKVTEKGKDVELRCDPISGHTALYWYRQSLGQGLEFLIYFQGNSAPDKSGLPSDRFSAERTGGSVSTLTIQRTQQEDSAVYLCASSLRAPRTQYFGPGTRLLVL.

This chain connects TRBV3-1 to TRBJ2-7, with no clear D. Germline V gives CDR1 LGHDT, CDR2 YNNKEL (reference sequence). V gave up 1 base and J gave up 1 base, with 8 bases separating them. CDR3 size: 14 residues. CDR3 region: CASSQGYGSYEQYF. As DNA, the CDR3 is TGTGCCAGCAGCCAAGGGTACGGTTCCTACGAGCAGTACTTC.

This clonotype was seen many times. The chain has TRBV20-1 and TRBJ2-5, with 8 positions matching TRBD2. CDR1 and CDR2 (germline): DFQATT, SNEGSKA (reference sequence). The CDR3 length is 14 residues. V dropped 5 bases and J dropped 1; count of bases not matched to a gene: 6. The CDR3 loop reads CSASGLALQETQYF. The CDR3 region has the DNA TGCAGTGCTTCCGGACTAGCTCTCCAAGAGACCCAGTACTTC.

The rearrangement links TRBV5-1 to TRBJ2-5, with unresolved D. V was clipped by 0 bases and J by 0 bases, with 9 bases between them. Germline CDR1 is SGHRS and CDR2 is YFSETQ. The CDR3 has 15 amino acids. The CDR3 protein is CASSLESQYQETQYF. The CDR3, as DNA: TGCGCCAGCAGCTTGGAGTCACAGTACCAAGAGACCCAGTACTTC.

This clonotype was counted at least ten times. CDR3 coding DNA: TGCAGTGCTAGTTCGTCAGTTAATGAAAAACTGTTTTTT. It translates to CSASSSVNEKLFF. The gene calls are TRBV20-1 and TRBJ1-4; the D is unclear. The CDR3 loop spans 13 amino acids. In germline, CDR1 is DFQATT, CDR2 SNEGSKA (reference sequence). V dropped 3 bases and J dropped 4 bases, with 9 bases sitting between them.

The V gene is TRBV25-1, the J gene TRBJ1-6; unclear D gene. Germline-derived CDR1 and CDR2 are MGHDK and SYGVNS. The CDR3 has 17 residues. Trimming took 3 bases from V and 10 from J, leaving 22 bases between them. DNA of the CDR3: TGTGCCAGCAGTGATCTCACCCTTGGACTTGGAGCCTCACCCCTCCACTTT. It translates to CASSDLTLGLGASPLHF.

This clonotype was detected ten times or more. One junction end disagrees with the germline gene, perhaps due to a read error. This chain uses TRBV20-1 with TRBJ2-1; D is undetermined. This CDR3 is 13 amino acids long. CDR1 DFQATT and CDR2 SNEGSKA come from the germline V gene (reference sequence). The CDR3 DNA reads TGCAGTGCTCCTCCGGCGCCCCCGGGCCGTCACGTCTTC. This gives the protein CSAPPAPPGRHVF.

J is TRBJ2-2 and V is TRBV20-1, with 11 bases that match TRBD2. Per germline, CDR1 DFQATT and CDR2 SNEGSKA (reference sequence). The CDR3 spans 16 residues. J lost 5 bases, V lost 2 bases, and 7 bases had no gene match. The CDR3 protein is CSARQTGTSGTGELFF. The CDR3, as DNA: TGCAGTGCTAGACAAACCGGGACTAGCGGAACCGGGGAGCTGTTTTTT.

This sequence joins TRBV5-6 and TRBJ2-3; weak D call: TRBD2 (6 bases). The CDR3 loop spans 15 amino acids. Trimming shortened V by 2 bases and J by 3 bases, and 13 bases separated the two germline ends. Germline assignment: CDR1 SGHDT and CDR2 YYEEEE. In DNA, the CDR3 is TGTGCCAGCAGCTTAACCCTCGGAGGGACAGATACGCAGTATTTT. This gives the protein CASSLTLGGTDTQYF.

This clonotype was observed a handful of times. V and J are TRBV7-8 and TRBJ1-4, with a tentative D call TRBD1 (6 bases). The CDR3 sequence is 17 residues long. V lost 4 bases, J lost 0 bases, and 15 bases lay in between. CDR1 and CDR2 from the germline V gene are SGHVS and FQNEAQ. The CDR3 region is CASSSETGRATNEKLFF. The DNA for the CDR3 is TGTGCCAGCAGCTCCGAGACAGGCCGCGCAACTAATGAAAAACTGTTTTTT.

This clonotype has more than one count but fewer than ten. This sequence joins TRBV4-3 and TRBJ1-2; no firm D call. CDR1 LGHNA and CDR2 YSLEER come from the germline V gene. The CDR3 runs 16 residues. Trimming took 1 base from V and 6 from J, leaving 18 bases between them. The CDR3 nucleotides are TGCGCCAGCAGCCAAGTATCGAGGGCTGACATTGATGGCTACACCTTC. It yields the protein CASSQVSRADIDGYTF.

CDR3 protein: CASNTGATNEKLFF. In DNA form, the CDR3 reads TGTGCCAGCAACACAGGGGCCACTAATGAAAAACTGTTTTTT. The chain joins TRBV7-2 to TRBJ1-4; 7 bases match TRBD1. CDR3 length equals 14 residues. The V gene end was trimmed by 7 bases and the J gene end by 2 bases; junction bases not matched to a gene: 4. Per the germline V gene, CDR1 is SGHTA and CDR2 is FQGNSA.

This clonotype occurred a few times. A much larger clonotype is one base distant, so this may be a read error. CDR3 sequence (DNA): TGTGCCAGCAGTTCATCAGCGAACACTGAAGCTTTCTTT. Translation: CASSSSANTEAFF. The J gene is TRBJ1-1, the V gene TRBV6-2 or TRBV6-3; D is ambiguous. The germline V and J ends were trimmed by 4 bases and 1 base, with 7 bases remaining between them. From germline, CDR1 is MNHEY and CDR2 SVGEGT. The CDR3 loop spans 13 amino acids.

A few counts support this clonotype. This chain connects TRBV20-1 to TRBJ2-2, with D tentatively TRBD1 (6 bases). Trimming stripped 2 bases from V and 1 base from J, with 17 bases between. The CDR3 sequence is 17 residues long. Germline V gene lookup returns CDR1 DFQATT and CDR2 SNEGSKA (reference sequence). The CDR3: CSARPRKRQENTGELFF. DNA for the CDR3: TGCAGTGCTAGACCCCGCAAGAGACAGGAGAACACCGGGGAGCTGTTTTTT.